This TCR beta chain emerged from a study of post-analysis software for immune sequencing data (dated by TCRdb to between 2014 and 2017). About the full investigation: Recorded disease courses included relapsing-remitting, secondary progressive and progressive-relapsing multiple sclerosis, with some patients lacking subtype annotation. The patient repertoires were compared against approximately ten previously published healthy control repertoires obtained from donors aged about 6 to 27 years. A subset of samples was prepared in parallel using single-end sample barcoding, then pooled and co-amplified after Illumina adapter ligation. Study-level results and caveats: When samples were clustered directly using the F measure, samples prepared in the same batch co-clustered strongly, which prompted a batch-effect correction. Multiple sclerosis patients had significantly lower normalized Chao1 diversity than controls, a result that suggests substantial peripheral T-cell clonal expansion. The control group was slightly older than the multiple sclerosis patient group.

This clonotype has a count of ten or more. Its antigen remains undetermined. No qualities accompany the bases; no much larger clone lies one base away. To demonstrate the VDJtools post-analysis software, the study profiled TCR beta repertoires from the peripheral blood of 10 to 15 young patients with multiple sclerosis. The patients with multiple sclerosis were children and adolescents between about 6 and 16 years of age. Libraries were constructed by PCR. Instrument used: Illumina HiSeq 2500. To reduce PCR and sequencing biases, unique molecular identifiers were incorporated into the TCR beta cDNA libraries. Per 1 to 10 million input T cells, roughly 500,000 cDNA molecules were obtained, such that each molecule approximated one T cell. The patient libraries were prepared and sequenced with the same protocol used for the earlier healthy control dataset. Samples belonging to the same batch were prepared together, multiplexed and sequenced on a shared HiSeq lane. The authors' analysis ran thus. Raw barcoded reads were processed with MIGEC, and single-read molecular identifier groups were discarded before consensus assembly and CDR3 extraction. Clonotype tables were post-analysed with VDJtools, and diversity was normalized by down-sampling all datasets to the smallest sample size. Repertoire overlap clustering matched CDR3 amino acid but not nucleotide sequences to correct batch-related cross-sample contamination. TCRdb itself trimmed the public reads at Q25 with fastp, ran MiXCR and retained productive beta chains. Every entry covers one CDR3 protein and lists the most common genes and DNA from its rows. The authors' filters were not applied to this entry. The sample table holds around 250,000 distinct CDR3 sequences, of which 30% to 45% were seen once. The ten largest account for under 5.5% of the sample.

This TCR was recovered from a girl aged 10 to 17 with multiple sclerosis. The specimen was blood.

The CDR3 has the sequence CASSSSGVQETQYF. The DNA is as follows: TGTGCCAGCAGTTCCTCAGGCGTCCAAGAGACCCAGTACTTC. Here the chain combines TRBV28 and TRBJ2-5; too little of a D gene remains to name it. V gives up 4 bases and J gives up 1 base, and the segment between their germline ends measures 10 bases. From its cysteine to its phenylalanine, the CDR3 spans 14 amino acids. The entry retains the CDR3 DNA only, 42 bases that are in frame from base 1. According to the germline V gene, CDR1 reads MDHEN and CDR2 reads SYDVKM.